The 3 T cell receptor beta chains below all came from one sample that was sequenced in a study of T cell responses to AZD1222 COVID-19 vaccine. The table came from immunoSEQ multiplex PCR; TCRdb's copy has only in-frame clones and leaves some out. This table holds 200,000 to 250,000 clones, 93% found once. Sequences were derived from peripheral blood, sampled on day 0 of MenACWY control vaccination. All receptors come from an adult in good health.

The chain employs TRBV5-4 and TRBJ1-3, with D perhaps matching TRBD1 (5 bases). Germline V gene sequence: CDR1 SGHNT, CDR2 YYREEE (reference sequence). Trimming removed 1 base at V and 0 bases at J, with 11 bases between. This CDR3 is 16 amino acids long. CDR3 DNA sequence: TGTGCCAGCAGCTTGACCACAGGTAGCTCTGGAAACACCATATATTTT. It encodes CASSLTTGSSGNTIYF.

This clone was seen a single time. This chain connects TRBV24-1 to TRBJ2-1, with unresolved D. Germline-derived CDR1 and CDR2 are KGHDR and SFDVKD. The CDR3 is 15 amino acids. The germline V and J ends were trimmed by 5 bases and 6 bases, with 16 bases remaining between them. Here the CDR3 DNA reads TGTGCCACCAGTGTTTCGGTGGGGTACACCAATGAGCAGTTCTTC. Its translation: CATSVSVGYTNEQFF.

This sequence joins TRBV2 and TRBJ2-2; D is perhaps TRBD1 (6 bases). From germline, CDR1 is SNHLY and CDR2 FYNNEI. V lost 1 base to trimming and J lost 5 bases, with 8 bases between them. The CDR3 sequence is 14 residues long. CDR3 in DNA: TGTGCCAGCAGTGAAGTGGGGGCGACCGGGGAGCTGTTTTTT. This encodes CASSEVGATGELFF.